This record concerns one T cell receptor (beta chain) sequence. Vbeta (60) and Jbeta (13) primers were used in the PCR. The method was immunoSEQ multiplex PCR; TCRdb's version includes in-frame clones alone and lacks a portion of them. This table has roughly 190,000 clones, roughly 70% appearing once. This record comes from a study of cytomegalovirus exposure and HLA in healthy donors. The material sequenced was PBMCs. This TCR was recovered from a woman in her twenties or thirties in good health and CMV-seronegative.

The CDR3 nucleotides are TGTGCCAGTAGTGTAGCGACTAGCGGGAGGTTAGGTGAGCAGTTCTTC. This sequence encodes CASSVATSGRLGEQFF. The V gene is TRBV19, the J gene TRBJ2-1, with 13 positions matching TRBD2. Germline trimming cut 5 bases from V and 9 bases from J; bases unmatched to any gene: 10. The CDR3 has 16 amino acids. Germline V gene data show CDR1 as LNHDA and CDR2 as SQIVND (reference sequence).